This TCR beta chain is from a study of blood T cell repertoires in COVID-19 (dated by TCRdb to the early 2020s). At the level of the whole study: Collaborator samples came from the United States, Italy and Spain and covered acute and convalescent phases of COVID-19. Nearly every sample came with metadata listing a de-identified subject ID, COVID-19 status, age in years and sex. The dataset comprised deeply sampled blood TCRbeta repertoires from subjects exposed to, actively infected with, or recovered from COVID-19. The prospective study material was composed of cDNA or gDNA derived from T cells, B-cell-depleted T cells, or PBMCs. The samples were drawn from two sources: the first 160 participants of the ongoing ImmuneRACE study, and 1,000 to 1,500 subjects contributed by 6 global collaborators. Where HLA class I and class II types were available, the types were taken from metadata supplied by the sample provider, not from assay-based typing. The repertoires were released in a freely available public database intended as a resource for research on the immune response to SARS-CoV-2. Beyond this particular receptor, the publication reports: The amount of clinical and demographic metadata varied by source and participant and was provided uncurated.

As to this clone: Its antigen target is currently unknown. There are no base qualities to consult, and no much larger clone falls within one base.

TCRbeta CDR3 regions were amplified from genomic DNA by means of the immunoSEQ Assay, a bias-controlled multiplex PCR. Turning to the authors' computational methods: The number of nucleated cells in each sample was estimated from the amplification of reference gene primers within the assay. To quantify the absolute abundance of each unique TCRbeta CDR3 rearrangement, sequence reads were collapsed and filtered. For each sample, productive Simpson clonality was calculated as the square root of Simpson's diversity index across productive rearrangements. TCRdb carries this immuneACCESS record with in-frame sequences only. Its versions omit some clonotypes, under half of them owing to an unresolved V gene in the studies checked, with the rest unexplained. From that table come the V and J calls and clone size; the DNA was used to work out D and trimming. Counted in this sample were approximately 90,000 clones; roughly 80% of them appeared once. Of the sample, approximately 6% falls within the top ten clones.

From the cysteine through the phenylalanine, the CDR3 covers 14 amino acids. Solely the CDR3 DNA is kept, with 42 bases framed from the first base. V has 5 bases trimmed and J has 6 bases trimmed; junction bases matching no gene number 9. CDR1 and CDR2, per the germline V gene, are MGHDK and SYGVNS. In Seattle, one collaborating source enrolled patients while the infection was active and tracked those patients longitudinally over the course of disease. Collaborating institutions collected whole blood in K2EDTA tubes following their own protocols. For TCRbeta analysis, collaborators shipped samples in one of three forms: frozen whole blood, isolated PBMCs, or DNA extracted from either of those sample types.

The receptor was isolated from a man between 65 and 85 years old with COVID-19, enrolled during active disease. The sample was peripheral blood. The chain employs TRBV25-1 and TRBJ1-1, and TRBD1 aligns with 7 junction nucleotides. The sequence in DNA is TGTGCCAGCAGTACGATTGACAGGGACTCTGAAGCTTTCTTT. Its protein product is CASSTIDRDSEAFF. The variable domain in full, with residues beyond the CDR3 obtained from the reference TRBV25-1 and TRBJ1-1 genes, is EADIYQTPRYLVIGTGKKITLECSQTMGHDKMYWYQQDPGMELHLIHYSYGVNSTEKGDLSSESTVSRIRTEHFPLTLESARPSHTSQYLCASSTIDRDSEAFFGQGTRLTVV.